This is a list of T cell receptor beta chains from one sample in a study of blood T cell repertoires in COVID-19. This table comes from immunoSEQ multiplex PCR, and its TCRdb copy is limited to in-frame clones, with some not included. The sample yields just over 150,000 clones, 80% to 95% seen once. The sample consisted of peripheral blood. These TCRs come from a man aged 30 to 45 with COVID-19, enrolled during active disease. Both conserved end residues are part of each CDR3.

TRBV28	TRBJ2-7	CASSFEPGTGGASPYEQYF
TRBV7-9	TRBJ1-1	CASSPLAVAEAFF
TRBV5-1	TRBJ2-1	CASSSPPPAGVHNEQFF
TRBV4-2	TRBJ1-5	CASSPEGGAGNQPQHF
TRBV12-3/TRBV12-4	TRBJ1-2	CASSFFNYGYTF
TRBV13	TRBJ2-1	CASSLRRTSGHEQFF
TRBV9	TRBJ1-6	CASSVTGLGNSPLHF
TRBV9	TRBJ1-2	CASSAGTGHGYTF
TRBV28	TRBJ1-1	CASRQNFMNTEAFF
TRBV10-2	TRBJ1-2	CASSDPEKQGTRGYTF
TRBV24-1	TRBJ2-1	CATSDAQENEQFF
TRBV9	TRBJ2-3	CASSVGLGVVRPTTDTQYF
TRBV9	TRBJ2-7	CASSDDMGGNEQYF
TRBV2	TRBJ1-2	CASSRNTGAGDGYTF
TRBV12-5	TRBJ2-3	CASGPPRGVRTDTQYF
TRBV6-5	TRBJ1-1	CASMRSQTGYTEAFF
TRBV19	TRBJ1-3	CASSISTAGNTIYF
TRBV7-2	TRBJ2-3	CASSRTSVPDTQYF
TRBV24-1	TRBJ1-2	CATSDSTTVYGYTF
TRBV5-1	TRBJ1-1	CASSLGETGRNTEAFF
TRBV27	TRBJ2-7	CASSLAGGHEQYF
TRBV7-9	TRBJ1-1	CASSSGVNTEAFF
TRBV7-9	TRBJ2-5	CASSLRGQGYAQETQYF
TRBV5-5	TRBJ1-6	CASSLTGGRDSPLHF
TRBV11-2	TRBJ2-2	CASSFGEGFRELFF
TRBV3-1/TRBV3-2	TRBJ1-1	CASSQVFRGAEAFF
TRBV7-2	TRBJ2-1	CASSLVAGDYNEQFF
TRBV27	TRBJ1-6	CASSDRGNSPLHF
TRBV6-6	TRBJ1-2	CASSYWTGGQYGYTF
TRBV6-6	TRBJ1-2	CASYPRGDWSYGYTF
TRBV29-1	TRBJ2-7	CSVAQGGIEYEQYF
TRBV11-2	TRBJ2-7	CASSYGTGTYEQYF
TRBV13	TRBJ1-2	CASSSGDREYNYGYTF
TRBV27	TRBJ2-1	CASTTGFRTYNEQFF
TRBV19	TRBJ1-4	CASRPRQGTNEKLFF
TRBV10-3	TRBJ2-5	CAISAGLAYGIETQYF
TRBV7-8	TRBJ2-2	CASSPRTGNNVAELFF
TRBV24-1	TRBJ2-1	CATSDPPGTSGDEQFF
TRBV27	TRBJ2-2	CASSLIFVTGGELFF
TRBV18	TRBJ2-7	CASSFNRDKRYF
TRBV7-9	TRBJ1-5	CASSFYRGPTTQGQPQHF
TRBV28	TRBJ1-1	CASSLPPDRATEAFF
TRBV28	TRBJ2-2	CASSWTGGNTGELFF
TRBV19	TRBJ1-4	CASSVNRDRRSTNEKLFF
TRBV20-1	TRBJ2-2	CSASDGGDSNTGELFF
TRBV4-3	TRBJ2-2	CASSRSTGGAGGAGELFF
TRBV21-1	TRBJ1-5	CASSKHGTVNQPQHF
TRBV18	TRBJ1-5	CASSPTENSNQPQHF
TRBV7-8	TRBJ2-7	CASSHRGGLGENEQYF
TRBV27	TRBJ1-2	CASSLSLDRNRYGYTF
TRBV12-3/TRBV12-4	TRBJ2-3	CASSTSDTQYF
TRBV7-9	TRBJ1-3	CASSSGRGNTIYF
TRBV14	TRBJ1-1	CASSQVGQGEAFF
TRBV11-2	TRBJ2-4	CASSFTGTSLPLAKNIQYF